This T cell receptor beta chain was identified in a study of shared clonotypes between healthy human individuals. Each of the donors was a healthy adult who was HIV-negative and had not had a recent acute infection or vaccination. It was 80 million to 90 million PBMCs that unsorted samples used for genomic DNA. The CDR3 is made up of 13 amino acids. Germline CDR1 is SGHVS and CDR2 is FQNEAQ. V gave up 2 bases and J gave up 6 bases, with 10 bases separating them. Only a few counts were recorded for this clone. Sequencing was at deep level. Profiled with immunoSEQ multiplex PCR; TCRdb holds only in-frame clones, not every one. Of about 470,000 clones detected, around 79% appear once; the ten largest clones hold less than 15%.

The receptor was derived from a middle-aged woman in good health. Some clones in this sample may be carry-over from other donors' samples. The sample consisted of PBMCs. V and J are TRBV7-8 and TRBJ1-2; D is perhaps TRBD1 (6 bases). As DNA, the CDR3 is TGTGCCAGCAGCTTATGGACAGAGGATGGCTACACCTTC. Encoded protein: CASSLWTEDGYTF.